The rows below give T cell receptor beta chains drawn from one sample of a study of T-cell memory formation after mild COVID-19. TCRdb used MiXCR to reprocess the 5' RACE reads, holding one entry per CDR3 protein. The table shows roughly 130,000 distinct CDR3 sequences, with roughly 6% occurring only once. Sequenced: PBMCs or a T cell subset sorted from them (not recorded which). The source is an adult woman who had mild COVID-19 (a few samples of this study predate the infection). Cell type and time point are not known. Both conserved end residues are part of each CDR3. The D gene is left open where the match is weak. Not all rows give a size; the values are once, few, many and, for expanded clones, a class.

d_gene	v_gene	abundance	j_gene	CDR3aa	CDR3nt
.	TRBV12-3/TRBV12-4	.	TRBJ2-4	CASSLVGRAQQYF	TGTGCCAGCAGTTTAGTAGGGCGCGCACAGCAGTACTTC
.	TRBV5-1	few	TRBJ1-2	CASSPGDEVYGYTF	TGCGCCAGCAGCCCGGGGGATGAAGTCTATGGCTACACCTTC
.	TRBV5-4	.	TRBJ2-3	CASSPGRAYTDTQYF	TGTGCCAGCAGCCCGGGTCGGGCATACACAGATACGCAGTATTTT
.	TRBV5-1	.	TRBJ2-2	CASEGGSGTGELFF	TGCGCCAGCGAGGGGGGCTCGGGCACCGGGGAGCTGTTTTTT
TRBD1	TRBV12-3/TRBV12-4	few	TRBJ1-6	CASSLQGVSPLHF	TGTGCCAGCAGTTTGCAGGGGGTTTCACCCCTCCACTTT
TRBD1	TRBV12-3/TRBV12-4	many	TRBJ2-7	CASRRDRGPYEQYF	TGTGCCAGCAGGCGGGACAGGGGGCCCTACGAGCAGTACTTC
.	TRBV7-9	many	TRBJ1-5	CASSLQIDQPQHF	TGTGCCAGCAGCTTACAGATCGATCAGCCCCAGCATTTT
.	TRBV7-2	many	TRBJ1-1	CASSVSPGGAGTEAFF	TGTGCCAGCAGCGTCAGTCCGGGGGGCGCTGGAACTGAAGCTTTCTTT
.	TRBV7-9	.	TRBJ2-1	CASSLGAGNEQFF	TGTGCCAGCAGCTTAGGTGCGGGGAATGAGCAGTTCTTC
.	TRBV28	.	TRBJ1-1	CASRTGPTEAFF	TGTGCCAGCCGAACAGGGCCAACTGAAGCTTTCTTT
TRBD2	TRBV4-2	.	TRBJ2-1	CASSLGTSGRDSYNEQFF	TGTGCCAGCAGCCTTGGGACTAGCGGGAGGGACTCCTACAATGAGCAGTTCTTC
.	TRBV20-1	many	TRBJ1-2	CSAREAGSGYGYTF	TGCAGTGCTAGAGAAGCGGGGAGCGGCTATGGCTACACCTTC
TRBD1	TRBV18	many	TRBJ1-5	CASSPLGTGQPSNQPQHF	TGTGCCAGCTCACCACTGGGGACAGGGCAACCTAGCAATCAGCCCCAGCATTTT
.	TRBV7-2	many	TRBJ2-5	CASSRRGGLTQETQYF	TGTGCCAGCAGCCGGAGAGGAGGACTCACACAAGAGACCCAGTACTTC
.	TRBV12-3/TRBV12-4	few	TRBJ1-6	CASSLEGSYNSPLHF	TGTGCCAGCAGTTTGGAGGGCTCCTATAATTCACCCCTCCACTTT
.	TRBV7-2	.	TRBJ2-1	CASSLGGGGSYNEQFF	TGTGCCAGCAGCTTAGGAGGGGGGGGCTCCTACAATGAGCAGTTCTTC
.	TRBV7-9	few	TRBJ1-2	CASSLALGSSGYTF	TGTGCCAGCAGCTTAGCGCTCGGGTCCTCTGGCTACACCTTC
TRBD1	TRBV23-1	.	TRBJ2-2	CASSLDADRGNGELFF	TGCGCCAGCAGTCTGGACGCGGACAGGGGGAACGGGGAGCTGTTTTTT
TRBD1	TRBV5-1	few	TRBJ2-3	CASSVGTGVAQDTQYF	TGCGCCAGCAGCGTCGGGACAGGGGTCGCGCAAGATACGCAGTATTTT
.	TRBV20-1	few	TRBJ1-6	CSARVSGYNSPLHF	TGCAGTGCTAGAGTGTCCGGGTATAATTCACCCCTCCACTTT
TRBD1	TRBV20-1	.	TRBJ1-4	CSARTGSMANEKLFF	TGCAGTGCTCGGACAGGAAGTATGGCTAATGAAAAACTGTTTTTT
.	TRBV4-3	few	TRBJ1-1	CASSQVGSYTEAFF	TGCGCCAGCAGCCAAGTTGGGTCCTACACTGAAGCTTTCTTT
.	TRBV9	many	TRBJ1-5	CASRGRGQPQHF	TGTGCCAGCAGGGGGAGGGGTCAGCCCCAGCATTTT
TRBD1	TRBV2	.	TRBJ1-5	CASSDRTGHNQPQHF	TGTGCCAGCAGCGATAGGACAGGGCACAATCAGCCCCAGCATTTT
.	TRBV5-1	.	TRBJ2-5	CASSLEVRQETQYF	TGCGCCAGCAGCTTGGAGGTGCGACAAGAGACCCAGTACTTC
TRBD2	TRBV5-1	few	TRBJ2-7	CASSTTSVSYEQYF	TGCGCCAGCAGCACGACTAGCGTCTCCTACGAGCAGTACTTC
.	TRBV25-1	few	TRBJ1-2	CASSEFGTTLGYTF	TGTGCCAGCAGTGAATTTGGGACCACGCTGGGCTACACCTTC
TRBD2	TRBV6-2/TRBV6-3	.	TRBJ2-7	CASSYGGLAGWEQYF	TGTGCCAGCAGTTACGGGGGACTAGCGGGATGGGAGCAGTACTTC
TRBD1	TRBV24-1	few	TRBJ2-1	CATSDLLQGDDRNEQFF	TGTGCCACCAGTGATTTATTACAGGGGGACGACAGGAATGAGCAGTTCTTC
.	TRBV3-1	few	TRBJ1-6	CASSALADSPLHF	TGTGCCAGCAGCGCCCTGGCCGATTCACCCCTCCACTTT
.	TRBV11-2	many	TRBJ1-1	CASSLRFGPRRTEAFF	TGTGCCAGCAGCTTAAGGTTCGGTCCCAGGCGCACTGAAGCTTTCTTT
.	TRBV6-1	.	TRBJ1-5	CASSPGISNQPQHF	TGTGCCAGCTCACCGGGGATAAGCAATCAGCCCCAGCATTTT
.	TRBV12-3/TRBV12-4	many	TRBJ2-5	CASSFRRGETQYF	TGTGCCAGCAGTTTCCGAAGGGGTGAGACCCAGTACTTC
.	TRBV27	few	TRBJ2-3	CASKDGPVDTQYF	TGTGCCAGCAAGGACGGACCAGTGGATACGCAGTATTTT
TRBD2	TRBV20-1	.	TRBJ2-5	CSASLAGVGETQYF	TGCAGTGCTAGTTTAGCGGGAGTGGGAGAGACCCAGTACTTC
.	TRBV2	few	TRBJ2-5	CASRPLVNGRETQYF	TGTGCCAGCAGACCACTAGTCAATGGGCGGGAGACCCAGTACTTC
.	TRBV5-1	.	TRBJ2-3	CASKGRAQRDTQYF	TGCGCCAGCAAAGGACGGGCTCAGAGGGATACGCAGTATTTT
.	TRBV18	.	TRBJ2-5	CASSPLGQGRKTQYF	TGTGCCAGCTCACCACTGGGGCAGGGGAGGAAGACCCAGTACTTC